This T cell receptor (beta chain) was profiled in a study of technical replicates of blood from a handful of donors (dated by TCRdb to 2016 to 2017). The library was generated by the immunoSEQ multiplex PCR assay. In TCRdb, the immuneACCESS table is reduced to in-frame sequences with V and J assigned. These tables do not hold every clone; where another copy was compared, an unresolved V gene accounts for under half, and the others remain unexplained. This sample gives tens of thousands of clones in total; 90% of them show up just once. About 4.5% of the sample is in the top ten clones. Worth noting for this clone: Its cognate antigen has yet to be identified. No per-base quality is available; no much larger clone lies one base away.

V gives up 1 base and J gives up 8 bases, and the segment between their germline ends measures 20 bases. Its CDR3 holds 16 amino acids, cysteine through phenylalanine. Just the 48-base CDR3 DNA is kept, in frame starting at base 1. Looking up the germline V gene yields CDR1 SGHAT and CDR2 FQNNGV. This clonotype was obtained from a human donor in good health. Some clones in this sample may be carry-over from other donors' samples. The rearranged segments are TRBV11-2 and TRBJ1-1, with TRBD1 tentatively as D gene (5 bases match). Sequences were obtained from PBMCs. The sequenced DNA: TGTGCCAGCAGCTTAGGGAGGGGTGGGTCAGCGCCCGAAGCTTTCTTT. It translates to CASSLGRGGSAPEAFF.